This TCR beta chain was recovered during a study of T-cell reconstitution after alpha-beta-depleted transplantation in children. Library preparation (for TCRbeta) was performed with unique molecular identifiers. TCRdb re-derived calls from the PCR reads in MiXCR, one entry per CDR3 protein. The table includes around 580,000 distinct CDR3 sequences, about a quarter detected once. This CDR3 has 16 residues. Germline trimming cut 3 bases from V and 2 bases from J; bases unmatched to any gene: 10. Per the germline V gene, CDR1 is DFQATT and CDR2 is SNEGSKA (reference sequence). Study conclusions and caveats: Newly made T cells mostly supplied T-cell counts and diversity one year after transplant. About two months after transplant, alpha-beta T cells reportedly came from several hundred expanded graft clones.

Comments on this clonotype: Its antigen remains unknown.

This receptor was taken from a boy in the first two years of life with Wiskott-Aldrich syndrome, due to receive a stem cell transplant. The input for sequencing was PBMCs, taken before TCRalphabeta/CD19-depleted stem cell transplant. The chain carries TRBV20-1 and TRBJ2-7; 10 nucleotides align to TRBD2. The CDR3 bases are TGCAGTGCTAGTAGGTTAGCGGGAGGTAGGGCCTACGAGCAGTACTTC. This sequence encodes CSASRLAGGRAYEQYF.